The T cell receptor (beta chain) under discussion was sequenced for a study of pediatric ulcerative colitis. Each sample received Survey-level depth of up to 500,000 reads. TCRdb keeps only in-frame clones here, not all; method: immunoSEQ multiplex PCR. Here the sample spans tens of thousands of clones, about 90% being singletons. Controls: normal colonoscopy findings, no IBD within the following year. Germline values: CDR1 SGDLS, CDR2 YYNGEE. The CDR3 extends over 14 amino acids. The V gene end was trimmed by 4 bases and the J gene end by 6 bases; junction bases not matched to a gene: 4. In the case of this clone: The target antigen is unknown.

Notes on the study in general: In rectum, acute severe colitis had expanded clones and less diversity.

This TCR derives from a boy between 10 and 17 years old who was a control in a study of pediatric ulcerative colitis. Material: blood. The chain recombines TRBV9 with TRBJ1-6, with 7 bases identical to TRBD1. The CDR3 is CASSSTGFNSPLHF. CDR3 DNA: TGTGCCAGCAGCTCGACAGGGTTTAATTCACCCCTCCACTTT.